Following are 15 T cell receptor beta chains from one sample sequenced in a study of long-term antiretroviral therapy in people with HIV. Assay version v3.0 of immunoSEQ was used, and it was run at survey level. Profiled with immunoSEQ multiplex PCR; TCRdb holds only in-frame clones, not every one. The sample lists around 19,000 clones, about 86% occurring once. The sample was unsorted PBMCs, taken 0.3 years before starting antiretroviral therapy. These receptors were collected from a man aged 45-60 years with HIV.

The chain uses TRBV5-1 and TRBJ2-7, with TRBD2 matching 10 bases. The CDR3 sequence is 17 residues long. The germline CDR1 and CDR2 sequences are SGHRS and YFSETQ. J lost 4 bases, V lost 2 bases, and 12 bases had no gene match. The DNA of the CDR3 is TGCGCCAGCAGCTTTACAGCGGGAGGGCCCGTTAAATACGAGCAGTACTTC. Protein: CASSFTAGGPVKYEQYF.

CDR3 sequence: CASSLVKAGEVFF. The CDR3 DNA reads as TGTGCCAGCAGCTTAGTTAAAGCGGGAGAGGTGTTCTTC. The chain joins TRBV11-2 to TRBJ2-1; the match to TRBD2 covers 8 bases. Germline-derived CDR1 and CDR2 are SGHAT and FQNNGV. The CDR3 is 13 residues long. V was clipped by 1 base and J by 15 bases; unmatched bases: 8.

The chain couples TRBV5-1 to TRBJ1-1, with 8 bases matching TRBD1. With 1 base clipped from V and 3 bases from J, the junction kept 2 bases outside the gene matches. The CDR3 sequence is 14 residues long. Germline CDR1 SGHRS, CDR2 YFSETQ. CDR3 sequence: CASSLQGAHTEAFF. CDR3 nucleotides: TGCGCCAGCAGCTTGCAGGGGGCGCACACTGAAGCTTTCTTT. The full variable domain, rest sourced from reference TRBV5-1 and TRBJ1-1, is KAGVTQTPRYLIKTRGQQVTLSCSPISGHRSVSWYQQTPGQGLQFLFEYFSETQRNKGNFPGRFSGRQFSNSRSEMNVSTLELGDSALYLCASSLQGAHTEAFFGQGTRLTVV.

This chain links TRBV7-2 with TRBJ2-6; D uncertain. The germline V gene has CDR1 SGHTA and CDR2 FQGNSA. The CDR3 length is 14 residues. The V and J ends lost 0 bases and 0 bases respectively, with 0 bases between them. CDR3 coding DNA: TGTGCCAGCAGCTTAGCCTCTGGGGCCAACGTCCTGACTTTC. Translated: CASSLASGANVLTF.

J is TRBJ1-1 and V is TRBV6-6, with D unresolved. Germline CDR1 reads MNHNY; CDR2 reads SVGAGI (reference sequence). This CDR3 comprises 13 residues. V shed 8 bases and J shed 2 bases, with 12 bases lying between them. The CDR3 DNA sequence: TGTGCCAGCTCGGCAGAAGTCAACACTGAAGCTTTCTTT. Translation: CASSAEVNTEAFF.

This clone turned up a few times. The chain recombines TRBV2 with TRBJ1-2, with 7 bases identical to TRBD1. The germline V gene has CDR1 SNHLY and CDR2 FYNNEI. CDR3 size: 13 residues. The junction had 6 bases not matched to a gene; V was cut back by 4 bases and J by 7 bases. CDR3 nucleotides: TGTGCCAGCAGTGGTGACAGGGCAGGTGGCTACACCTTC. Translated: CASSGDRAGGYTF.

The DNA for the CDR3 is TGTGCCTGGACCCATCCCCGGGGAAACACTGAAGCTTTCTTT. Protein sequence: CAWTHPRGNTEAFF. The chain joins TRBV30 to TRBJ1-1; D remains ambiguous. Germline CDR1 and CDR2: GTSNPN and SVGIG (reference sequence). CDR3 size: 14 residues. Trimming took 4 bases from V and 2 from J, leaving 14 bases between them.

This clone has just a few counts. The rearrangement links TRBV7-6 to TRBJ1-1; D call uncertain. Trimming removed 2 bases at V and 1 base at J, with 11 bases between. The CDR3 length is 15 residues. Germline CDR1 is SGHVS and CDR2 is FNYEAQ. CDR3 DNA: TGTGCCAGCAGCTTAATGCCGGGGTCGAACACTGAAGCTTTCTTT. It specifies CASSLMPGSNTEAFF. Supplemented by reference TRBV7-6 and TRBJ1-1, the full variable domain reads GAGVSQSPRYKVTKRGQDVALRCDPISGHVSLYWYRQALGQGPEFLTYFNYEAQQDKSGLPNDRFSAERPEGSISTLTIQRTEQRDSAMYRCASSLMPGSNTEAFFGQGTRLTVV.

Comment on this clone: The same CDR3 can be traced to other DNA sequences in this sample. CDR3 in amino acids: CASRPALNTEAFF. For the CDR3, the DNA is TGTGCCAGCAGGCCAGCCCTAAACACTGAAGCTTTCTTT. The chain links TRBV28 to TRBJ1-1; no firm D call. CDR1 MDHEN and CDR2 SYDVKM come from the germline V gene. CDR3 length: 13 amino acids. The germline V and J ends were trimmed by 6 bases and 2 bases, with 10 bases remaining between them.

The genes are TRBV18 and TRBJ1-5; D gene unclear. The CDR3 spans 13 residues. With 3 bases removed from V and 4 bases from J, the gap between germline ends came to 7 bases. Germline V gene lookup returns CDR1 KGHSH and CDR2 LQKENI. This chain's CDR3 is CASSPRQNQPQHF. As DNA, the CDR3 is TGTGCCAGCTCACCTCGCCAAAATCAGCCCCAGCATTTT.

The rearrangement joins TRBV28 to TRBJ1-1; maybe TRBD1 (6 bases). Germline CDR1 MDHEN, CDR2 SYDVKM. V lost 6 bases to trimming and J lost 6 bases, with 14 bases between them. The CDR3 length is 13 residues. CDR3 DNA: TGTGCCAGCAGCCGCGACAGGTACTCTGAAGCTTTCTTT. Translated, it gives CASSRDRYSEAFF.

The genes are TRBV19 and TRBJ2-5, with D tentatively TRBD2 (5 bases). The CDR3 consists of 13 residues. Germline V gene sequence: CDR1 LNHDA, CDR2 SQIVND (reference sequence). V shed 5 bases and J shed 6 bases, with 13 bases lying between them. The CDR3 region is CASSPRGIKTQYF. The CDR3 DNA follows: TGTGCCAGTAGTCCTCGGGGAATCAAGACCCAGTACTTC.

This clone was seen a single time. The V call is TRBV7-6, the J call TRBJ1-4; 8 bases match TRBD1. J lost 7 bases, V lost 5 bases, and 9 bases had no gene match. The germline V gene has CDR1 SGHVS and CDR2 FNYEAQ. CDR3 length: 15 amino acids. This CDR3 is CASSPRQGPGEKLFF. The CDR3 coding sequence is TGTGCCAGCAGCCCCAGACAGGGGCCTGGTGAAAAACTGTTTTTT.

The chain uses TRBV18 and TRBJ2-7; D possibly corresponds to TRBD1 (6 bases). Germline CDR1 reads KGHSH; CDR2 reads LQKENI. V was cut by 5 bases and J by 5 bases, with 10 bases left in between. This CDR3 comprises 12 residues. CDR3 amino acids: CASSTTGNEQYF. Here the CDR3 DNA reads TGTGCCAGCTCAACGACAGGAAACGAGCAGTACTTC.

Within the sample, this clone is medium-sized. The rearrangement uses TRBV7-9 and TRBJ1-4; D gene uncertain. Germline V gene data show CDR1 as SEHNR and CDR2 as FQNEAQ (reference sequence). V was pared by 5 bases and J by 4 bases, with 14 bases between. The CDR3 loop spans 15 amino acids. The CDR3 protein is CASSPPGFGNEKLFF. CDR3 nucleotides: TGTGCCAGCAGCCCTCCGGGATTTGGTAATGAAAAACTGTTTTTT.